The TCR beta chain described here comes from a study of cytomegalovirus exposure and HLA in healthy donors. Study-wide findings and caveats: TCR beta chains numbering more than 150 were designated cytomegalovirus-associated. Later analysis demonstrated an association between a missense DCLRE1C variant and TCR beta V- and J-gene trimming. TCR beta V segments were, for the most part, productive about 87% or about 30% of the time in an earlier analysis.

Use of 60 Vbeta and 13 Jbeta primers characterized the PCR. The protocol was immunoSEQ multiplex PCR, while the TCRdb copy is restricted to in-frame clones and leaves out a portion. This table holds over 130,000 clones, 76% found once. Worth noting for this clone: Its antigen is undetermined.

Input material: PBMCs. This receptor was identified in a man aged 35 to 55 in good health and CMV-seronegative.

The CDR3 region has the DNA TGTGCCAGCAGCGTAGCGGCGGGGGCTTACTACGAGCAGTACTTC. Its translation: CASSVAAGAYYEQYF. The chain links TRBV9 to TRBJ2-5, with D perhaps matching TRBD2 (7 bases). The DNA end lines up better with TRBJ2-7; the J call may be wrong. The CDR3 consists of 15 residues. Germline V CDR1 and CDR2: SGDLS, YYNGEE.